This TCR beta chain was sequenced in a study of a mutant IDH1 vaccine in newly diagnosed glioma. Looking at the study overall: Scheduled for weeks 1, 3, 5, 7, 11, 15, 19 and 23, eight vaccinations were given to patients. Study-level findings and limits: The study observed vaccine-induced immune responses in roughly 93% of patients.

TCRdb's table, derived via immunoSEQ multiplex PCR, lists solely in-frame clones and lacks some. The table has nearly 35,000 clones, about 80% seen once; the top ten hold approximately 24%. Noted time point: week 5, during vaccination. The vaccine gave 300 ug of a 20-mer mutant IDH1 peptide subcutaneously per dose. There are 12 residues in the CDR3. About this clone itself: Its specificity is not known.

Specimen: PBMCs, collected from a glioma patient whose treatment included an IDH1 peptide vaccine. The chain joins TRBV21-1 to TRBJ1-2. TRBV21-1 is described as a pseudogene. This receptor was taken from a man aged 25 to 40 with glioma. In DNA, the CDR3 is TGTGCCAGCAGCAAAGGAGGCTATGGCTACACCTTC. This translates into CASSKGGYGYTF.